The 5 T cell receptor beta chains below were found in one sample sequenced in a study of blood T cell repertoires in COVID-19. Produced via immunoSEQ multiplex PCR; TCRdb's table is partial and in-frame only. The sample yields approximately 170,000 clones, 83% seen once. The specimen sequenced was PBMCs or T cells enriched from blood (not recorded which). These receptors came from a woman aged 45-60 years in a cohort exposed to, infected with or recovered from COVID-19 (not recorded which).

This clone was seen just once. The V call is TRBV5-4, the J call TRBJ2-5, with 8 bases identical to TRBD2. V shed 5 bases and J 5 bases; nucleotides not matched to a gene: 5. CDR3 size: 13 residues. The germline CDR1 and CDR2 sequences are SGHNT and YYREEE (reference sequence). The DNA for the CDR3 is TGTGCCAGCAGAGCCGGGACTAGGGAGACCCAGTACTTC. Its translation: CASRAGTRETQYF.

The chain uses TRBV18 and TRBJ2-3, with 10 positions matching TRBD1. Per the germline V gene, CDR1 is KGHSH and CDR2 is LQKENI. V was clipped by 6 bases and J by 4 bases; unmatched bases: 4. The CDR3 sequence is 14 residues long. CDR3 DNA sequence: TGTGCCAGCTCCCAGACAGGGGGCGCAGATACGCAGTATTTT. As protein: CASSQTGGADTQYF.

The V call is TRBV3-1 (or the pseudogene TRBV3-2), the J call TRBJ1-1, with 8 nucleotides matching TRBD1. CDR1 and CDR2 (germline): LGHDT, YNNKEL (reference sequence). CDR3 length: 14 residues. V shed 6 bases and J 4 bases; nucleotides not matched to a gene: 7. The DNA of the CDR3 is TGTGCCAGCAGGCTACAGGGGGTCGGCACTGAAGCTTTCTTT. Its protein is CASRLQGVGTEAFF.

In DNA, the CDR3 is TGTGCCAGCAGTAGCTTGGCGGTAGCGGGGCCAGGGGAGCAGTTCTTC. Protein: CASSSLAVAGPGEQFF. The V gene is TRBV6-4, the J gene TRBJ2-1, with 8 bases aligning to TRBD2. CDR1 is MRHNA and CDR2 is SNTAGT in the germline V gene. CDR3 size: 16 residues. J lost 10 bases, V lost 5 bases, and 16 bases had no gene match.

V and J are TRBV28 and TRBJ1-6; a possible D gene is TRBD1 (6 bases). The V end lost 3 bases, the J end lost 5 bases, and 14 bases lay between the germline ends. This CDR3 contains 16 residues. Germline lookup yields CDR1 MDHEN and CDR2 SYDVKM. Here the CDR3 reads CASSFTWGRDNSPLHF. The CDR3 nucleotides are TGTGCCAGCAGTTTTACCTGGGGGCGCGATAATTCACCCCTCCACTTT. The full variable domain, completed using reference TRBV28 and TRBJ1-6, is DVKVTQSSRYLVKRTGEKVFLECVQDMDHENMFWYRQDPGLGLRLIYFSYDVKMKEKGDIPEGYSVSREKKERFSLILESASTNQTSMYLCASSFTWGRDNSPLHFGNGTRLTVT.